Presented here are 20 T cell receptor beta chains from one specimen sequenced in a study of cytomegalovirus exposure and HLA in healthy donors. The PCR contained 60 Vbeta and 13 Jbeta primers. This table comes from immunoSEQ multiplex PCR, and its TCRdb copy is limited to in-frame clones, with some not included. The sample holds more than 150,000 clones, about three quarters seen once. Sequenced sample: PBMCs. All receptors derive from a man younger than 35 in good health and CMV-seronegative.

This clone was picked up a small number of times. The gene calls are TRBV6-6 and TRBJ1-2; 7 bases line up with TRBD1. Germline CDR1 MNHNY, CDR2 SVGAGI (reference sequence). The CDR3 has 14 residues. J lost 6 bases, V lost 0 bases, and 4 bases had no gene match. CDR3 loop: CASSYSTGKDGYTF. The CDR3 DNA follows: TGTGCCAGCAGTTACTCGACAGGGAAGGATGGCTACACCTTC.

This clone was seen a single time. This sequence joins TRBV2 and TRBJ1-6, with TRBD1 matching over 7 bases. Germline assignment: CDR1 SNHLY and CDR2 FYNNEI. This CDR3 region has 15 residues. J lost 5 bases, V lost 6 bases, and 7 bases had no gene match. The CDR3 loop is CASSRMTGNNSPLHF. The CDR3 DNA reads as TGTGCCAGCAGCCGCATGACAGGGAATAATTCACCCCTCCACTTT.

CDR3 in amino acids: CASSQQGANYGYTF. The CDR3 DNA sequence: TGTGCCAGCAGCCAACAGGGGGCAAACTATGGCTACACCTTC. The chain recombines TRBV4-2 with TRBJ1-2; TRBD1 agrees at 8 bases. The germline V gene has CDR1 LGHNA and CDR2 YNFKEQ. V trimming: 2 bases; J trimming: 2 bases; junction bases outside the gene matches: 1. This CDR3 is built from 14 residues.

The rearrangement links TRBV19 to TRBJ2-7; possibly TRBD1 for D (6 bases). The V and J ends lost 1 base and 4 bases respectively, with 11 bases between them. Germline values: CDR1 LNHDA, CDR2 SQIVND (reference sequence). The CDR3 is 14 residues long. The CDR3 spells CASSIGTEDYEQYF. CDR3 nucleotides: TGTGCCAGTAGTATAGGGACAGAAGATTACGAGCAGTACTTC.

The V and J genes are TRBV7-2 and TRBJ2-7; 10 bases agree with TRBD2. The V gene's germline CDR1 is SGHTA and CDR2 FQGNSA. This CDR3 spans 16 amino acids. After removal of 5 bases from V and 6 bases from J, the junction contained 13 bases not matched to a gene. CDR3 protein: CASSRVRAGGGGEQYF. Written as DNA, the CDR3 is TGTGCCAGCAGCCGCGTACGAGCGGGAGGGGGAGGCGAGCAGTACTTC. Variable domain in full (rest from reference TRBV7-2 and TRBJ2-7): GAGVSQSPSNKVTEKGKDVELRCDPISGHTALYWYRQSLGQGLEFLIYFQGNSAPDKSGLPSDRFSAERTGGSVSTLTIQRTQQEDSAVYLCASSRVRAGGGGEQYFGPGTRLTVT.

The rearrangement joins TRBV9 to TRBJ2-7; 10 nucleotides agree with TRBD1. V was pared by 2 bases and J by 4 bases, with 3 bases of the junction left unmatched. CDR3 length equals 14 residues. CDR1 is SGDLS and CDR2 is YYNGEE in the germline V gene. CDR3 region: CASSVDRGSYEQYF. Here the CDR3 DNA reads TGTGCCAGCAGCGTGGACAGGGGGAGTTACGAGCAGTACTTC.

The chain combines TRBV19 with TRBJ2-5; 11 nucleotides agree with TRBD2. J lost 5 bases, V lost 5 bases, and 13 bases had no gene match. There are 17 residues in the CDR3. Germline V lookup: CDR1 LNHDA, CDR2 SQIVND (reference sequence). CDR3 in DNA: TGTGCCAGTAGTGAGTACCTTCTAGCGGGAGGTAGCGAGACCCAGTACTTC. Encoded protein: CASSEYLLAGGSETQYF.

The chain couples TRBV9 to TRBJ2-1; the D gene is possibly TRBD2 (5 bases). Germline-derived CDR1 and CDR2 are SGDLS and YYNGEE. V lost 3 bases and J lost 2, with 18 bases in between. The CDR3 is made up of 17 amino acids. The CDR3 reads CASSARSMRAAYNEQFF. CDR3 nucleotides: TGTGCCAGCAGCGCGAGGAGTATGCGGGCAGCCTACAATGAGCAGTTCTTC.

The sample holds a few counts of this clone. V and J are TRBV15 and TRBJ2-7, with D possibly TRBD1 on 7 matching bases. Germline values: CDR1 LNHNV, CDR2 YYDKDF (reference sequence). Trimming cost V 0 bases and J 6 bases, with 15 bases left between them. The CDR3 spans 15 residues. The DNA of the CDR3 is TGTGCCACCAGCAGAGACGTCAGGGGGGCCATCGAGCAGTACTTC. Protein: CATSRDVRGAIEQYF.

This chain links TRBV4-2 with TRBJ2-7, with TRBD2 matching 12 bases. Germline V gene lookup returns CDR1 LGHNA and CDR2 YNFKEQ. The length of the CDR3 is 16 residues. The J segment lost 6 bases and the V segment lost 0 bases, leaving 6 bases of the junction unmatched. CDR3 sequence reads: CASSQDLAGGAGEQYF. The CDR3 region has the DNA TGTGCCAGCAGCCAAGATCTAGCGGGGGGGGCCGGCGAGCAGTACTTC.

This rearrangement joins TRBV1 to TRBJ2-7; the table gives TRBD2 as D, unverified against the DNA. TRBV1 is recorded as a pseudogene. This CDR3 has 15 amino acids. The CDR3 coding sequence is TGCACCAGCAGCCAAGGACTAGCGGTCCTCTACGAGCAGTACTTC. Protein sequence: CTSSQGLAVLYEQYF.

The chain combines TRBV4-1 with TRBJ2-2; 8 bases match TRBD2. This CDR3 is 18 amino acids long. J lost 3 bases, V lost 3 bases, and 12 bases had no gene match. The germline gives CDR1 MGHRA, CDR2 YSYEKL. In DNA form, the CDR3 reads TGCGCCAGCAGCCAGAGCTACTCCGGGGGGGCCTACACCGGGGAGCTGTTTTTT. The encoded protein is CASSQSYSGGAYTGELFF.

The chain links TRBV13 to TRBJ2-5; the match to TRBD1 covers 8 bases. Gene TRBJ2-7 matches the end of the DNA better, so the J call may be wrong. The CDR3 runs to 15 residues. CDR1 and CDR2 (germline): PRHDT, FYEKMQ (reference sequence). The CDR3 DNA sequence: TGTGCCAGCAGCTTATTTGAGCAGGGGGCTTACGAGCAGTACTTC. Translating gives CASSLFEQGAYEQYF.

V usage is TRBV11-3 and J usage is TRBJ2-7; D is ambiguous. Between the trimmed V and J ends, which lost 5 bases and 5 bases, there was a span of 7 bases. CDR3 length equals 11 residues. Germline loops: CDR1 SGHNT, CDR2 YENEEA. The CDR3 DNA reads as TGTGCCAGCAGCGAGAGTGACGAGCAGTACTTC. Residues: CASSESDEQYF.

The V gene is TRBV19, the J gene TRBJ2-2, with D possibly TRBD2 on 6 matching bases. The CDR3 extends over 15 amino acids. V was clipped by 5 bases and J by 6 bases, with 16 bases between them. Germline V gives CDR1 LNHDA, CDR2 SQIVND (reference sequence). The CDR3 bases are TGTGCCAGTAGTGGTTTGGACTACCCCCCCGGGGAGCTGTTTTTT. Its translation is CASSGLDYPPGELFF.

This chain joins TRBV6-1 and TRBJ2-7, with 8 bases identical to TRBD1. There are 14 residues in the CDR3. CDR1 and CDR2 from the germline V gene are MNHNS and SASEGT. Trimming removed 6 bases from V and 0 bases from J; junction bases left unmatched: 4. The CDR3 sequence: CASRGQALSYEQYF. The CDR3 DNA is TGTGCCAGCAGGGGACAGGCCCTCTCCTACGAGCAGTACTTC.

This chain uses TRBV27 with TRBJ2-6; possible D gene TRBD2, 7 bases. Looked up from germline, CDR1 is MNHEY and CDR2 is SMNVEV (reference sequence). The CDR3 is made up of 21 amino acids. The V end was cut by 2 bases, the J end by 0 bases, with 23 bases between. The CDR3 here is CASSLGLFGGGPLSGANVLTF. The CDR3 region has the DNA TGTGCCAGCAGTTTAGGTTTATTTGGGGGGGGCCCACTCTCTGGGGCCAACGTCCTGACTTTC. Based on the CDR3 plus reference TRBV27 and TRBJ2-6, the full variable domain is EAQVTQNPRYLITVTGKKLTVTCSQNMNHEYMSWYRQDPGLGLRQIYYSMNVEVTDKGDVPEGYKVSRKEKRNFPLILESPSPNQTSLYFCASSLGLFGGGPLSGANVLTFGAGSRLTVL.

The sample holds a few counts of this clone. The V call is TRBV2, the J call TRBJ2-3, with no clear D. The CDR3 is made up of 14 amino acids. Per the germline V gene, CDR1 is SNHLY and CDR2 is FYNNEI. With 1 base removed from V and 1 base from J, the gap between germline ends came to 6 bases. The DNA for the CDR3 is TGTGCCAGCAGTGAAGTGTATCGCACAGATACGCAGTATTTT. This gives the protein CASSEVYRTDTQYF.

The V gene is TRBV10-3, the J gene TRBJ2-7, with TRBD1 identical over 7 bases. The germline gives CDR1 ENHRY, CDR2 SYGVKD. The V segment lost 6 bases and the J segment 1 base; nucleotides outside the gene matches: 6. The CDR3 spans 14 residues. This chain's CDR3 is CAISGEQGSYEQYF. CDR3 in DNA: TGTGCCATCAGCGGAGAACAGGGGTCCTACGAGCAGTACTTC.

The V gene is TRBV6-6, the J gene TRBJ1-1; TRBD1 matches at 9 bases. CDR1 is MNHNY and CDR2 is SVGAGI in the germline V gene (reference sequence). The CDR3 length is 15 residues. The V gene end was trimmed by 6 bases and the J gene end by 3 bases; junction bases not matched to a gene: 8. The CDR3 loop is CASSVTDRGYTEAFF. DNA of the CDR3: TGTGCCAGCAGCGTAACCGACAGGGGGTACACTGAAGCTTTCTTT.